This T cell receptor beta chain was sequenced for a study of cytomegalovirus exposure and HLA in healthy donors. Whole-study results and caveats: Later on, a genetic analysis was performed. It linked a missense variant in DCLRE1C with V- and J-gene trimming of TCR beta.

The study ran its PCR with 60 Vbeta and 13 Jbeta primers. Generated by immunoSEQ multiplex PCR, the TCRdb table keeps only in-frame clones and is missing some. The data hold 50,000 or so clones, with roughly 53% observed a single time. The CDR3 is made up of 16 amino acids. Germline values: CDR1 LNHDA, CDR2 SQIVND (reference sequence). Trimming left V 7 bases short and J 2 bases short, with 18 bases between. With respect to this clone: The antigen remains unidentified.

This clonotype originated in a human donor in good health. The V and J genes are TRBV19 and TRBJ1-3; the D gene is possibly TRBD1 (5 bases). Sequencing input: PBMCs. CDR3 sequence: CASTVPAGRTGNTIYF. CDR3 DNA: TGTGCCAGTACTGTCCCGGCAGGGCGGACTGGAAACACCATATATTTT.